This T cell receptor beta chain was captured by sequencing in a study of OX40 agonist ivuxolimab in advanced cancers. In the study overall: Patients received ivuxolimab, an intravenous treatment, every 2 weeks at 0.01 to 10 mg/kg. Males comprised around 80% of the group, whose mean age was approximately 60 years (range about 20 to 79). Head and neck, renal cell, melanoma or hepatocellular carcinoma were the cancers that dose-escalation patients had. Study-level findings and limits: On average, CD8+ T cells had more expanded clones than CD4+.

Trimming took off 0 bases at V and 4 bases at J, with 10 bases between the two ends. The CDR3 spans 14 residues. Germline V gene lookup returns CDR1 SGHRS and CDR2 YFSETQ. To note about this clone: Its matching antigen is unknown.

Generated by immunoSEQ multiplex PCR, the TCRdb table keeps only in-frame clones and is missing some. Here the sample spans 77,000 or so clones, 85% to 95% being singletons. The material sequenced was CD4+ or CD8+ T cells sorted from blood, taken in a trial of the OX40 agonist ivuxolimab. V usage is TRBV5-1 and J usage is TRBJ1-2; maybe TRBD1 (5 bases). The TCR was taken from an adult with an advanced solid tumor such as melanoma, head and neck, liver or kidney cancer. CDR3 amino acids: CASSLGQNPYGYTF. The CDR3 DNA reads TGCGCCAGCAGCTTGGGACAGAATCCCTATGGCTACACCTTC. The entire variable domain, with the rest obtained from reference TRBV5-1 and TRBJ1-2, is as follows: KAGVTQTPRYLIKTRGQQVTLSCSPISGHRSVSWYQQTPGQGLQFLFEYFSETQRNKGNFPGRFSGRQFSNSRSEMNVSTLELGDSALYLCASSLGQNPYGYTFGSGTRLTVV.